This is a list of T cell receptor beta chains from one sample in a study of T-cell memory formation after mild COVID-19. From the 5' RACE reads, TCRdb called clonotypes with MiXCR, one entry per CDR3 protein. Of a few hundred thousand distinct CDR3 sequences listed, about 20% are singletons. Input material: PBMCs or a T cell subset sorted from them (not recorded which). The receptors derive from a young man who had mild COVID-19 (a few samples of this study predate the infection). Cell type and time point are not known. The conserved cysteine and the conserved F or W are not part of the CDR3 here. D genes are given only for firm matches. Some rows have no size entry. The others give once, few or many, or a class for an expanded clone.

D: .; V: TRBV5-1; J: TRBJ1-2; size: .; CDR3: ASSWLTANYGYT
D: .; V: TRBV5-1; J: TRBJ2-4; size: many; CDR3: ASSLTPGTTQRVAKNIQY
D: .; V: TRBV5-1; J: TRBJ1-3; size: .; CDR3: ASSSGMAGNTIY
D: .; V: TRBV6-5; J: TRBJ2-5; size: few; CDR3: ASSYPGITGTQY
D: TRBD2; V: TRBV7-2; J: TRBJ2-3; size: many; CDR3: ASSLTRTGGLVGDTQY
D: .; V: TRBV28; J: TRBJ1-5; size: .; CDR3: ASSLPRWGNQPQH
D: .; V: TRBV7-8; J: TRBJ1-2; size: .; CDR3: ASSLPPGNYGYT
D: .; V: TRBV7-2; J: TRBJ2-5; size: few; CDR3: ASRLVGVETQY
D: .; V: TRBV27; J: TRBJ1-2; size: .; CDR3: ASSSRILGGGYT
D: .; V: TRBV6-1; J: TRBJ1-2; size: .; CDR3: ASSSQGSYYGYT
D: .; V: TRBV6-5; J: TRBJ2-7; size: .; CDR3: ASSYSTRFLSEQY
D: .; V: TRBV12-3/TRBV12-4; J: TRBJ2-7; size: few; CDR3: ASSLGQTGYEQY
D: TRBD2; V: TRBV5-6; J: TRBJ2-5; size: .; CDR3: ASSPDSGGFRETQY
D: .; V: TRBV7-8; J: TRBJ2-5; size: .; CDR3: ASSLMLVEGETQY
D: TRBD2; V: TRBV6-6; J: TRBJ2-3; size: .; CDR3: ASSYSRAGGPTDTQY
D: .; V: TRBV6-5; J: TRBJ1-4; size: .; CDR3: ASGGLATNEKLF
D: TRBD1; V: TRBV6-2/TRBV6-3; J: TRBJ1-1; size: few; CDR3: ASRSGTVHTEAF
D: .; V: TRBV12-3/TRBV12-4; J: TRBJ1-1; size: .; CDR3: ASSLFVNEAF
D: TRBD1; V: TRBV14; J: TRBJ2-7; size: .; CDR3: ASSAYRDREHEQY
D: .; V: TRBV6-5; J: TRBJ2-7; size: .; CDR3: ASSYSPLLGGPQY
D: .; V: TRBV4-1; J: TRBJ2-1; size: few; CDR3: ASRGGGVDEQF
D: TRBD2; V: TRBV5-1; J: TRBJ2-5; size: .; CDR3: ASSPTGLSAQY
D: TRBD1; V: TRBV7-2; J: TRBJ1-1; size: many; CDR3: ASSPGTGFRAEAF